A single sample is the source of the 26 T cell receptor beta chains below, sequenced in a study of shared clonotypes between healthy human individuals. Terminally differentiated effector memory CD45RA+ cells were excluded from the naive CD8 cells, which were CD45RO-negative and positively selected for CCR7. Sequencing was performed with immunoSEQ multiplex PCR; in TCRdb, only in-frame clones are kept and a portion is missing. The sample carries nearly 2 million clones, about 95% recorded once. Sequenced input: naive CD8+ T cells sorted from blood. Source of these receptors: a man aged 18 to 30 in good health.

The V and J genes are TRBV13 and TRBJ2-1; 10 bases align to TRBD2. J gave up 3 bases and V 5 bases, and 10 bases lay outside the gene matches. The CDR3 runs to 17 residues. The germline V gene has CDR1 PRHDT and CDR2 FYEKMQ (reference sequence). CDR3 residues: CASSDGLADSIYNEQFF. The CDR3 coding sequence is TGTGCCAGCAGCGATGGACTAGCGGACTCAATCTACAATGAGCAGTTCTTC. Variable domain in full (rest from reference TRBV13 and TRBJ2-1): AAGVIQSPRHLIKEKRETATLKCYPIPRHDTVYWYQQGPGQDPQFLISFYEKMQSDKGSIPDRFSAQQFSDYHSELNMSSLELGDSALYFCASSDGLADSIYNEQFFGPGTRLTVL.

This rearrangement joins TRBV7-9 to TRBJ2-5; the match to TRBD2 covers 11 bases. The CDR3 has 15 residues. V was clipped by 7 bases and J by 4 bases; unmatched bases: 8. Germline-derived CDR1 and CDR2 are SEHNR and FQNEAQ (reference sequence). The DNA of the CDR3 is TGTGCCAGCACCCCCCGACTAGCGGGGAGAGAGACCCAGTACTTC. Translated: CASTPRLAGRETQYF.

This CDR3 is CASSHGQGEYGYTF. The DNA for the CDR3 is TGTGCCAGCAGCCACGGACAGGGGGAGTATGGCTACACCTTC. This chain joins TRBV7-9 and TRBJ1-2, with 10 bases aligning to TRBD1. CDR1 and CDR2 from the germline V gene are SEHNR and FQNEAQ (reference sequence). Trimming at V came to 5 bases and at J to 5 bases, leaving 5 bases not matched to a gene. CDR3 length: 14 amino acids.

V and J are TRBV5-6 and TRBJ1-2, with D hard to call. The V and J ends lost 0 bases and 0 bases respectively, with 9 bases between them. This CDR3 is 15 amino acids long. Per the germline V gene, CDR1 is SGHDT and CDR2 is YYEEEE. CDR3 in DNA: TGTGCCAGCAGCTTGGTTCAGAGCACTAACTATGGCTACACCTTC. Translated: CASSLVQSTNYGYTF.

The genes are TRBV4-1 and TRBJ2-7; 9 nucleotides line up with TRBD2. Trimming removed 4 bases from V and 6 bases from J; junction bases left unmatched: 4. This CDR3 comprises 13 residues. Germline CDR1 is MGHRA and CDR2 is YSYEKL. Written as DNA, the CDR3 is TGCGCCAGCAGCCTCCTAGCGGGACGCGAGCAGTACTTC. Protein: CASSLLAGREQYF.

The chain couples TRBV27 to TRBJ1-1; the D is unclear. Trimming cost V 5 bases and J 3 bases, with 13 bases left between them. CDR3 length: 14 amino acids. CDR1 is MNHEY and CDR2 is SMNVEV in the germline V gene (reference sequence). CDR3 DNA: TGTGCCAGCAGTCCCTTTCCAGCGGACACTGAAGCTTTCTTT. Amino acids: CASSPFPADTEAFF.

The V and J genes are TRBV5-1 and TRBJ2-1; 11 positions match TRBD2. CDR1 and CDR2 (germline): SGHRS, YFSETQ. The CDR3 is 15 amino acids. J gave up 2 bases and V 4 bases, and 2 bases lay outside the gene matches. The CDR3 reads CASSPTSGTYNEQFF. DNA for the CDR3: TGCGCCAGCAGCCCGACTAGCGGGACCTACAATGAGCAGTTCTTC.

V is TRBV28 and J is TRBJ2-7, with D possibly TRBD2 on 6 matching bases. The CDR3 consists of 13 residues. Germline CDR1 is MDHEN and CDR2 is SYDVKM. Trimming cost V 8 bases and J 2 bases, with 13 bases left between them. The CDR3 protein is CASGDWGTYEQYF. The CDR3 DNA sequence: TGTGCCAGCGGGGACTGGGGCACCTACGAGCAGTACTTC.

The chain uses TRBV30 and TRBJ2-1; 10 bases fit TRBD2. CDR1 and CDR2 from the germline V gene are GTSNPN and SVGIG (reference sequence). There are 15 residues in the CDR3. The trim removed 1 base at V and 5 bases at J, leaving 5 bases unmatched. CDR3 amino acids: CAWSARTSGHNEQFF. CDR3 nucleotides: TGTGCCTGGAGTGCACGGACTAGCGGACACAATGAGCAGTTCTTC.

The chain joins TRBV11-2 to TRBJ2-3; D is ambiguous. Trimming removed 3 bases from V and 4 bases from J, with 8 bases in between. This CDR3 comprises 13 residues. Per germline, CDR1 SGHAT and CDR2 FQNNGV. Here the CDR3 reads CASSFGHADTQYF. The CDR3 DNA sequence: TGTGCCAGCAGCTTCGGGCACGCAGATACGCAGTATTTT.

This chain uses TRBV4-3 with TRBJ2-1; 13 nucleotides match TRBD2. The CDR3 runs to 19 residues. Trimming took 4 bases from V and 8 from J; bases not matched to a gene: 17. CDR1 and CDR2 from the germline V gene are LGHNA and YSLEER. In DNA, the CDR3 is TGCGCCAGCAGCCGCCCCAAGGTCACTAGCGGGAGGGCCGTCCATGAGCAGTTCTTC. Translation: CASSRPKVTSGRAVHEQFF.

This clone appeared once. The J gene is TRBJ2-5, the V gene TRBV9; 10 nucleotides align to TRBD2. V gave up 7 bases and J gave up 5 bases; unmatched junction bases: 11. The CDR3 has 15 residues. Germline loops: CDR1 SGDLS, CDR2 YYNGEE. CDR3 in DNA: TGTGCCAGCGGCTTGAGCGGGAGGGCCGATGAGACCCAGTACTTC. Protein: CASGLSGRADETQYF.

The chain joins TRBV13 to TRBJ2-7; a possible D gene is TRBD1 (6 bases). CDR1 is PRHDT, CDR2 FYEKMQ, per germline (reference sequence). Between the trimmed V and J ends, which lost 2 bases and 1 base, there was a span of 9 bases. The CDR3 consists of 14 residues. For the CDR3, the DNA is TGTGCCAGCAGCTTACCCGACAGGTCCTACGAGCAGTACTTC. As protein: CASSLPDRSYEQYF.

This chain joins TRBV30 and TRBJ2-3; D not certain. Trimming removed 0 bases from V and 2 bases from J, with 15 bases in between. The CDR3 is 16 amino acids. The germline V gene encodes CDR1 GTSNPN and CDR2 SVGIG (reference sequence). The CDR3 bases are TGTGCCTGGAGTGTACAGCGCGGCCAGATCACAGATACGCAGTATTTT. It is translated as CAWSVQRGQITDTQYF. The whole variable domain, remainder taken from reference TRBV30 and TRBJ2-3, is SQTIHQWPATLVQPVGSPLSLECTVEGTSNPNLYWYRQAAGRGLQLLFYSVGIGQISSEVPQNLSASRPQDRQFILSSKKLLLSDSGFYLCAWSVQRGQITDTQYFGPGTRLTVL.

V is TRBV9 and J is TRBJ2-5; 7 positions agree with TRBD1. The V gene's germline CDR1 is SGDLS and CDR2 YYNGEE. The CDR3 is 13 amino acids. The junction had 2 bases not matched to a gene; V was cut back by 1 base and J by 5 bases. The CDR3 is CASSVRQGETQYF. The CDR3 coding sequence is TGTGCCAGCAGCGTACGACAGGGTGAGACCCAGTACTTC.

This chain joins TRBV7-9 and TRBJ2-7; no clear D gene. The CDR3 extends over 12 amino acids. Trimming left V 5 bases short and J 3 bases short, with 8 bases between. From germline, CDR1 is SEHNR and CDR2 FQNEAQ (reference sequence). The CDR3: CASSRTVYEQYF. CDR3 nucleotides: TGTGCCAGCAGCCGTACCGTCTACGAGCAGTACTTC.

CDR3 loop: CASSPHEGVDSYEQYF. DNA of the CDR3: TGTGCCAGCAGCCCCCACGAGGGAGTAGATTCCTACGAGCAGTACTTC. The chain couples TRBV7-9 to TRBJ2-7; D might be TRBD2 (5 bases). The germline CDR1 and CDR2 sequences are SEHNR and FQNEAQ (reference sequence). The CDR3 sequence is 16 residues long. V was clipped by 5 bases and J by 1 base, with 18 bases between them.

V is TRBV5-1 and J is TRBJ2-1; TRBD1 or TRBD2 may be the D gene (5 bases each). The V gene's germline CDR1 is SGHRS and CDR2 YFSETQ. The V end was cut by 1 base, the J end by 0 bases, with 8 bases between. The CDR3 consists of 15 residues. The CDR3 here is CASSLPGSSYNEQFF. The CDR3 DNA sequence: TGCGCCAGCAGCTTGCCAGGGAGCTCCTACAATGAGCAGTTCTTC.

The rearrangement joins TRBV7-9 to TRBJ2-7; TRBD1 might be the D (6 bases). V gave up 5 bases and J gave up 2 bases, with 10 bases separating them. The CDR3 extends over 13 amino acids. The germline V gene encodes CDR1 SEHNR and CDR2 FQNEAQ (reference sequence). The CDR3 is CASSARGPYEQYF. The CDR3 DNA follows: TGTGCCAGCAGCGCCAGGGGCCCCTACGAGCAGTACTTC.

As concerns this clone: The same CDR3 arises from other DNA sequences in this sample as well. This rearrangement joins TRBV27 to TRBJ1-2; D uncertain. CDR3 length equals 13 residues. Germline CDR1 is MNHEY and CDR2 is SMNVEV (reference sequence). V dropped 3 bases and J dropped 3 bases, with 8 bases sitting between them. The CDR3 sequence: CASSLGSYYGYTF. The CDR3 coding sequence is TGTGCCAGCAGTTTGGGTAGTTACTATGGCTACACCTTC.

The chain recombines TRBV30 with TRBJ1-6; 9 nucleotides agree with TRBD1. From germline, CDR1 is GTSNPN and CDR2 SVGIG (reference sequence). Trimming removed 4 bases from V and 0 bases from J; junction bases left unmatched: 10. The CDR3 extends over 18 amino acids. DNA of the CDR3: TGTGCCTGGAAACCCCCACTGACAGGGGGCTCCTATAATTCACCCCTCCACTTT. Amino acid sequence: CAWKPPLTGGSYNSPLHF.

The chain recombines TRBV6-1 with TRBJ2-5; no clear D. The V gene's germline CDR1 is MNHNS and CDR2 SASEGT. V lost 0 bases and J lost 4, with 18 bases in between. There are 17 residues in the CDR3. CDR3 protein: CASSEAPLSRLVETQYF. In DNA form, the CDR3 reads TGTGCCAGCAGTGAAGCCCCCCTATCTAGATTAGTAGAGACCCAGTACTTC.

This rearrangement joins TRBV5-5 to TRBJ2-7; the match to TRBD1 covers 7 bases. V gave up 4 bases and J gave up 3 bases; unmatched junction bases: 10. Per the germline V gene, CDR1 is SGHKS and CDR2 is YYEKEE (reference sequence). This CDR3 has 15 residues. In nucleotides, the CDR3 is TGTGCCAGCAGCCGCCAGGCAGGGGACAGCTACGAGCAGTACTTC. It codes for CASSRQAGDSYEQYF. The full variable domain, its missing parts supplied by reference TRBV5-5 and TRBJ2-7, is DAGVTQSPTHLIKTRGQQVTLRCSPISGHKSVSWYQQVLGQGPQFIFQYYEKEERGRGNFPDRFSARQFPNYSSELNVNALLLGDSALYLCASSRQAGDSYEQYFGPGTRLTVT.

About this clone itself: Other DNA sequences in the same sample also yield this CDR3. The chain has TRBV6-1 and TRBJ2-7, with D unresolved. The CDR3 loop spans 13 amino acids. Germline V lookup: CDR1 MNHNS, CDR2 SASEGT. The V gene lost 3 bases and the J gene lost 2 bases, with 8 bases spanning the gap. CDR3 sequence: CASSEGWAYEQYF. CDR3 sequence (DNA): TGTGCCAGCAGTGAGGGATGGGCCTACGAGCAGTACTTC.

The chain links TRBV9 to TRBJ1-1; 10 nucleotides line up with TRBD1. After removal of 3 bases from V and 3 bases from J, the junction contained 2 bases not matched to a gene. Germline CDR1 SGDLS, CDR2 YYNGEE. The CDR3 is made up of 14 amino acids. In DNA form, the CDR3 reads TGTGCCAGCAGCGGGGGGACAGGGGACACTGAAGCTTTCTTT. Protein product: CASSGGTGDTEAFF.

The chain couples TRBV4-3 to TRBJ2-3; 7 nucleotides align to TRBD2. Germline CDR1 is LGHNA and CDR2 is YSLEER. V was clipped by 0 bases and J by 6 bases; unmatched bases: 6. The CDR3 sequence is 15 residues long. CDR3 in DNA: TGCGCCAGCAGCCAAGAGGAGGGACTACAGGATACGCAGTATTTT. This translates into CASSQEEGLQDTQYF.